Below, one TCR beta chain is given with its context. This record belongs to a study of cytomegalovirus exposure and HLA in healthy donors. Primers: 60 Vbeta forward and 13 Jbeta reverse. TCRdb's table, derived via immunoSEQ multiplex PCR, lists solely in-frame clones and lacks some. The table shows 220,000 or so clones, with 70% to 80% occurring only once. In germline, CDR1 is SGHNT, CDR2 YYREEE (reference sequence). The CDR3 is 15 residues long. J was trimmed by 3 bases and V by 5 bases; bases with no gene match: 11. This chain connects TRBV5-4 to TRBJ2-7; TRBD2 matches 7 bases. The clonotype was recovered from a woman in her thirties in good health and CMV-seronegative. The sample consisted of PBMCs. CDR3 sequence (DNA): TGTGCCAGCAGGGCGGCAAGCGGGGTCAACTACGAGCAGTACTTC. Translated, it gives CASRAASGVNYEQYF.